A single sample is the source of the 21 T cell receptor beta chains below, sequenced in a study of metastatic and nonmetastatic thyroid tumors. TCRdb reanalyzed the PCR reads with MiXCR. The sample holds more than 5,500 clones; around two fifths are singletons and the top ten take 20% to 25%. Thyroid surgery was performed in patients who had received no treatment beforehand. The source material was tumor tissue. The receptors shown here come from a female donor with papillary thyroid cancer or a benign thyroid nodule (not recorded which). Some clones in this sample may be carry-over from other donors' samples.

V gene TRBV28 combines with J gene TRBJ1-5; D is unresolved. Trimming pared 5 bases from V and 2 bases from J, leaving 1 base between. The CDR3 sequence is 11 residues long. Germline loops: CDR1 MDHEN, CDR2 SYDVKM. CDR3 sequence reads: CASSRNQPQHF. The CDR3 nucleotides are TGTGCCAGCAGTCGCAATCAGCCCCAGCATTTT.

This chain links TRBV11-2 with TRBJ1-1; 11 nucleotides agree with TRBD1. The CDR3 totals 14 residues. J lost 5 bases, V lost 4 bases, and 3 bases had no gene match. Per the germline V gene, CDR1 is SGHAT and CDR2 is FQNNGV. This CDR3 is CASSWDRGGTEAFF. The DNA for the CDR3 is TGTGCCAGCAGCTGGGACAGGGGGGGTACTGAAGCTTTCTTT.

The V and J genes are TRBV30 and TRBJ2-1; 10 bases are shared with TRBD2. Germline loops: CDR1 GTSNPN, CDR2 SVGIG (reference sequence). V trimming: 3 bases; J trimming: 8 bases; junction bases outside the gene matches: 7. The CDR3 is 14 residues long. The CDR3 bases are TGTGCCTGGAGCCCCCTAGCGGGAGAGGATGAGCAGTTCTTC. It encodes CAWSPLAGEDEQFF.

This rearrangement joins TRBV9 to TRBJ2-3, with D possibly TRBD2 on 6 matching bases. The germline V gene encodes CDR1 SGDLS and CDR2 YYNGEE. V dropped 0 bases and J dropped 6 bases, with 8 bases sitting between them. The CDR3 extends over 13 amino acids. CDR3 bases: TGTGCCAGCAGCGTAGAAGGGAGGGATACGCAGTATTTT. It codes for CASSVEGRDTQYF.

Here the CDR3 reads CASSLDYPTAGFYGYTF. CDR3 nucleotides: TGTGCCAGCAGCTTAGATTACCCGACAGCGGGGTTCTATGGCTACACCTTC. The chain has TRBV11-2 and TRBJ1-2, with D possibly TRBD1 on 5 matching bases. This CDR3 comprises 17 residues. V was pared by 0 bases and J by 4 bases, with 18 bases between. Germline CDR1 reads SGHAT; CDR2 reads FQNNGV.

The chain combines TRBV27 with TRBJ2-4; 7 bases agree with TRBD2. The CDR3 runs 16 residues. Trimming at V came to 2 bases and at J to 6 bases, leaving 10 bases not matched to a gene. CDR1 is MNHEY and CDR2 is SMNVEV in the germline V gene (reference sequence). CDR3 protein: CASSLIAGEGGNIQYF. The CDR3 DNA reads as TGTGCCAGCAGTTTAATCGCGGGGGAGGGTGGAAACATTCAGTACTTC.

The chain employs TRBV20-1 and TRBJ2-1; no clear D gene. Germline V lookup: CDR1 DFQATT, CDR2 SNEGSKA (reference sequence). The CDR3 contains 14 residues. The V end was cut by 2 bases, the J end by 8 bases, with 16 bases between. As DNA, the CDR3 is TGCAGTGCTAGACCCTATAGCCACAGAGATGAGCAGTTCTTC. This sequence encodes CSARPYSHRDEQFF.

The chain has TRBV20-1 and TRBJ2-1; a weak D match, TRBD2 (6 bases). Germline-derived CDR1 and CDR2 are DFQATT and SNEGSKA (reference sequence). This CDR3 has 14 residues. Trimming pared 0 bases from V and 5 bases from J, leaving 11 bases between. The CDR3 DNA follows: TGCAGTGCTAGAGACTTCACTAGCCACAATGAGCAGTTCTTC. Its protein product is CSARDFTSHNEQFF.

A few counts support this clone. V usage is TRBV4-1 and J usage is TRBJ1-2; D unresolved. The CDR3 spans 16 residues. V dropped 0 bases and J dropped 0 bases, with 11 bases sitting between them. Looked up from germline, CDR1 is MGHRA and CDR2 is YSYEKL. The CDR3 bases are TGCGCCAGCAGCCAAGATCTTCACGGAGCTAACTATGGCTACACCTTC. Its translation: CASSQDLHGANYGYTF.

This chain connects TRBV9 to TRBJ2-7, with 9 bases fitting TRBD2. There are 14 residues in the CDR3. The germline V gene has CDR1 SGDLS and CDR2 YYNGEE. V lost 8 bases to trimming and J lost 2 bases; unmatched junction nucleotides: 8. The CDR3 loop is CASNERGDAYEQYF. In DNA form, the CDR3 reads TGTGCCAGTAATGAGCGGGGGGATGCCTACGAGCAGTACTTC.

The rearrangement uses TRBV6-1 and TRBJ2-5; the match to TRBD2 covers 7 bases. J lost 2 bases, V lost 6 bases, and 9 bases had no gene match. The CDR3 extends over 15 amino acids. The V gene's germline CDR1 is MNHNS and CDR2 SASEGT. The DNA for the CDR3 is TGTGCCAGCAGCGGAATCGCGGGAGAACAAGAGACCCAGTACTTC. This encodes CASSGIAGEQETQYF.

The rearrangement joins TRBV5-1 to TRBJ2-5, with 7 bases aligning to TRBD1. Looked up from germline, CDR1 is SGHRS and CDR2 is YFSETQ. Germline trimming cut 4 bases from V and 3 bases from J; bases unmatched to any gene: 9. This CDR3 comprises 15 residues. The CDR3 sequence: CASSVPGQKKETQYF. The DNA for the CDR3 is TGCGCCAGCAGCGTACCGGGACAGAAGAAAGAGACCCAGTACTTC.

This clone was detected a few times. V usage is TRBV27 and J usage is TRBJ2-7; 7 bases line up with TRBD1. The V gene end was trimmed by 5 bases and the J gene end by 2 bases; junction bases not matched to a gene: 6. The CDR3 runs to 14 residues. Germline V CDR1 and CDR2: MNHEY, SMNVEV (reference sequence). The DNA for the CDR3 is TGTGCCAGCAGTGAGGGGGCCCGCCCCTACGAGCAGTACTTC. The encoded protein is CASSEGARPYEQYF.

The sample holds a few counts of this clone. The chain links TRBV6-1 to TRBJ2-3; D possibly corresponds to TRBD2 (6 bases). CDR3 length: 14 amino acids. Germline V lookup: CDR1 MNHNS, CDR2 SASEGT. Trimming shortened V by 6 bases and J by 0 bases, and 10 bases separated the two germline ends. The CDR3 region has the DNA TGTGCCAGCAGGGACTACAGTAGCACAGATACGCAGTATTTT. It specifies CASRDYSSTDTQYF.

This clone was recorded a few times. V is TRBV19 and J is TRBJ2-5; 7 bases align to TRBD2. Germline CDR1 reads LNHDA; CDR2 reads SQIVND (reference sequence). Trimming at V came to 11 bases and at J to 2 bases, leaving 8 bases not matched to a gene. This CDR3 is built from 13 residues. The CDR3 DNA reads as TGTGCCGCCTCCGGGACTACTCAAGAGACCCAGTACTTC. Translation gives CAASGTTQETQYF.

By share, this clone ranks as medium-sized. The V and J genes are TRBV6-1 and TRBJ1-4, with D possibly TRBD1 on 6 matching bases. The CDR3 runs to 14 residues. From germline, CDR1 is MNHNS and CDR2 SASEGT. The V gene lost 7 bases and the J gene lost 6 bases, with 15 bases spanning the gap. CDR3 protein: CASTAGDGYEKLFF. As DNA, the CDR3 is TGTGCCAGCACCGCAGGGGATGGGTATGAAAAACTGTTTTTT.

This clone has more than one count but fewer than ten. The chain carries TRBV15 and TRBJ1-2; 7 positions match TRBD1. The CDR3 is 16 amino acids. The germline gives CDR1 LNHNV, CDR2 YYDKDF (reference sequence). Trimming took 3 bases from V and 2 from J; bases not matched to a gene: 9. The CDR3 DNA follows: TGTGCCACCAGCAGGGGACAGTCGGGGGACAACTATGGCTACACCTTC. Residues: CATSRGQSGDNYGYTF.

The chain is built from TRBV20-1 and TRBJ2-7, with 8 bases identical to TRBD1. J was trimmed by 4 bases and V by 6 bases; bases with no gene match: 8. This CDR3 region has 13 residues. Germline V lookup: CDR1 DFQATT, CDR2 SNEGSKA (reference sequence). CDR3 nucleotides: TGCAGTGCCACAGACAGGGGCCCTTACGAGCAGTACTTC. Translated: CSATDRGPYEQYF.

J is TRBJ1-1 and V is TRBV5-1; TRBD1 might be the D (6 bases). The germline CDR1 and CDR2 sequences are SGHRS and YFSETQ. The length of the CDR3 is 16 residues. V lost 4 bases and J 1 base, leaving 17 bases between the germline ends. The CDR3 spells CASSLTLQGGNTEAFF. The CDR3 bases are TGCGCCAGCAGCCTAACCCTACAGGGAGGGAACACTGAAGCTTTCTTT.

As concerns this clone: At one end, the junction sequence differs from germline, possibly due to a read error. The V and J genes are TRBV6-1 and TRBJ2-3; D is undetermined. This CDR3 region has 12 residues. Germline V gives CDR1 MNHNS, CDR2 SASEGT. The CDR3 spells CARSVDSLTQYF. The CDR3 region has the DNA TGTGCCAGAAGTGTCGATTCTCTTACGCAGTATTTT.

This clone was counted a few times. The gene calls are TRBV6-4 and TRBJ2-1, with 13 bases identical to TRBD2. The CDR3 totals 15 residues. From germline, CDR1 is MRHNA and CDR2 SNTAGT. The J segment lost 7 bases and the V segment lost 6 bases, leaving 6 bases of the junction unmatched. CDR3 in amino acids: CASRLAGGLFNEQFF. The CDR3, as DNA: TGTGCCAGCAGACTAGCGGGAGGGCTCTTTAATGAGCAGTTCTTC.